Shown below are 17 T cell receptor beta chains from a single sample sequenced in a study of T-cell reconstitution after alpha-beta-depleted transplantation in children (TCRdb year 2016). Library construction relied on PCR. Sequenced on an Illumina HiSeq 2500. Molecular barcoding was employed in the preparation of TCR libraries, with unique molecular identifiers being used to normalize TCRbeta repertoire quantification. Starting from the raw public reads, TCRdb applied fastp trimming at Q25, assembled clones with MiXCR and retained in-frame beta chains. Identical CDR3 protein sequences are pooled into one entry, listed with their most common genes and DNA. For this sample the table gives 45,000 to 55,000 distinct CDR3 sequences, of which roughly 8.7% were detected only once. The top ten constitute roughly a quarter of the sample. Interpreted using the paper, the time point label stands for: day 60 (about 2 months) after transplantation. In light of the paper, this sample's treatment or condition label describes: allogeneic hematopoietic cell transplantation with graft depleted of TCRalphabeta T cells and CD19 B cells.

Specimen: PBMCs, mostly from graft donor cells, collected 60 days after TCRalphabeta/CD19-depleted stem cell transplant. The receptors were sampled from a male patient aged 2-9 years who had a stem cell transplant for chronic granulomatous disease, so the T cells may come from the graft donor.

This clonotype has a count of ten or more. The V and J genes are TRBV27 and TRBJ2-7, with 8 positions matching TRBD2. V shed 5 bases, J shed 5 bases, and the junction held 14 bases outside the gene matches. Germline assignment: CDR1 MNHEY and CDR2 SMNVEV (reference sequence). The CDR3 sequence is 16 residues long. The CDR3 protein is CASSLREGRSLDEQYF. The CDR3 coding sequence is TGTGCCAGCAGTCTCCGGGAGGGAAGGTCTCTCGACGAGCAGTACTTC.

The table lists this clonotype with many counts. This CDR3 is CASSPDRFYNEQFF. The CDR3 nucleotides are TGTGCCAGCAGCCCTGACAGATTCTACAATGAGCAGTTCTTC. The chain links TRBV3-1 to TRBJ2-1; tentatively, D is TRBD1 (5 bases). V gave up 4 bases and J gave up 3 bases, with 10 bases separating them. This CDR3 is 14 amino acids long. The germline gives CDR1 LGHDT, CDR2 YNNKEL (reference sequence).

This clonotype has just a few counts. This rearrangement joins TRBV29-1 to TRBJ2-5; 8 bases map to TRBD2. Looked up from germline, CDR1 is SQVTM and CDR2 is ANQGSEA. This CDR3 comprises 15 residues. With V trimmed by 6 bases and J by 5 bases, 14 bases remained unmatched. CDR3 in amino acids: CSVVTGLVISETQYF. The CDR3 DNA follows: TGCAGCGTAGTCACGGGACTAGTGATTTCGGAGACCCAGTACTTC.

This clonotype was detected ten times or more. The V and J genes are TRBV10-2 and TRBJ2-1; D unresolved. V was clipped by 4 bases and J by 0 bases, with 7 bases between them. This CDR3 has 14 amino acids. The germline gives CDR1 WSHSY, CDR2 SAAADI. The CDR3 is CASSVSSSYNEQFF. The CDR3 DNA follows: TGCGCCAGCAGTGTTTCTAGCTCCTACAATGAGCAGTTCTTC.

Sample share makes this clonotype medium-sized. The J gene is TRBJ2-1, the V gene TRBV5-6; no reliable D call. Germline CDR1 SGHDT, CDR2 YYEEEE. The CDR3 runs to 14 residues. The V end lost 2 bases, the J end lost 6 bases, and 12 bases lay between the germline ends. CDR3 in DNA: TGTGCCAGCAGCTTCGGCCTAGTCGTCAATGAGCAGTTCTTC. This codes for CASSFGLVVNEQFF.

This clonotype appeared many times. The V call is TRBV20-1, the J call TRBJ1-2; D gene unclear. The CDR3 totals 12 residues. Trimming shortened V by 0 bases and J by 6 bases, and 8 bases separated the two germline ends. Germline V gene sequence: CDR1 DFQATT, CDR2 SNEGSKA (reference sequence). CDR3 residues: CSARDGLHGYTF. For the CDR3, the DNA is TGCAGTGCTAGAGATGGTTTACATGGCTACACCTTC.

This clonotype was observed many times. The V call is TRBV20-1, the J call TRBJ2-5, with TRBD2 identical over 12 bases. The CDR3 loop spans 15 amino acids. In germline, CDR1 is DFQATT, CDR2 SNEGSKA (reference sequence). Unmatched junction bases numbered 9, after V lost 4 bases and J lost 6 bases. CDR3 loop: CSANLWTSGMKTQYF. In DNA form, the CDR3 reads TGCAGTGCTAACTTGTGGACTAGCGGGATGAAGACCCAGTACTTC.

This clonotype has ten or more counts. The chain employs TRBV12-3 or TRBV12-4 and TRBJ1-5; TRBD1 might be the D (6 bases). With 6 bases removed from V and 4 bases from J, the gap between germline ends came to 10 bases. CDR3 length: 13 amino acids. The CDR3 region is CASRTTGNQPQHF. CDR3 coding DNA: TGTGCCAGCAGAACGACAGGAAATCAGCCCCAGCATTTT.

This clonotype is medium-sized in the sample. The rearrangement joins TRBV20-1 to TRBJ1-1; D unresolved. V was trimmed by 1 base and J by 3 bases, leaving 12 bases between them. The CDR3 contains 14 residues. The germline CDR1 and CDR2 sequences are DFQATT and SNEGSKA (reference sequence). This CDR3 is CSARGMSLDTEAFF. CDR3 DNA sequence: TGCAGTGCTAGAGGGATGTCTTTGGACACTGAAGCTTTCTTT.

The V and J genes are TRBV12-3 or TRBV12-4 and TRBJ1-2; 10 positions agree with TRBD1. The CDR3 runs 13 residues. V was clipped by 6 bases and J by 8 bases; unmatched bases: 6. The CDR3 DNA reads as TGTGCCAGCAGGCTGACAGGGGGCCGGGGCTACACCTTC. Translating it yields CASRLTGGRGYTF.

Regarding this clonotype: The junction does not match germline at one end; this may be a read error. The gene calls are TRBV29-1 and TRBJ1-2; D ambiguous. The CDR3 consists of 13 residues. CDR1 and CDR2 (germline): SQVTM, ANQGSEA. The CDR3 DNA follows: TGCAGCGTTGAAGATCGTCCAAACTCTGGCTACACCTTC. This translates into CSVEDRPNSGYTF. The full variable domain, with the rest looked up from reference TRBV29-1 and TRBJ1-2, is SAVISQKPSRDICQRGTSLTIQCQVDSQVTMMFWYRQQPGQSLTLIATANQGSEATYESGFVIDKFPISRPNLTFSTLTVSNMSPEDSSIYLCSVEDRPNSGYTFGSGTRLTVV.

This clonotype was counted many times. The gene calls are TRBV20-1 and TRBJ2-3, with 11 bases lining up with TRBD2. CDR3 length: 17 amino acids. Germline lookup yields CDR1 DFQATT and CDR2 SNEGSKA (reference sequence). With 0 bases clipped from V and 1 base from J, the junction kept 6 bases outside the gene matches. The CDR3 DNA reads as TGCAGTGCTAGAGACTTTGGGACTAGCGGCGGCACAGATACGCAGTATTTT. It codes for CSARDFGTSGGTDTQYF.

This clonotype has ten or more counts. This chain uses TRBV12-3 or TRBV12-4 with TRBJ2-5, with 15 bases lining up with TRBD2. The CDR3 runs to 19 residues. Unmatched junction bases numbered 13, after V lost 6 bases and J lost 2 bases. The CDR3 nucleotides are TGTGCCAGCAGCCTCGCGGGACTAGCGGGAGGTTGGGGTCAAGAGACCCAGTACTTC. Its protein product is CASSLAGLAGGWGQETQYF.

Ten or more counts support this clonotype. V is TRBV5-1 and J is TRBJ2-1; 10 positions match TRBD1. The trim removed 0 bases at V and 6 bases at J, leaving 6 bases unmatched. Germline CDR1 and CDR2: SGHRS and YFSETQ. This CDR3 contains 16 residues. CDR3 protein: CASSLAYRDRGNEQFF. The CDR3, as DNA: TGCGCCAGCAGCTTGGCCTACCGGGACAGGGGCAATGAGCAGTTCTTC.

This clonotype was observed many times. The V call is TRBV5-5, the J call TRBJ2-1; D is perhaps TRBD1 (5 bases). The CDR3 has 15 amino acids. Trimming removed 4 bases at V and 4 bases at J, with 15 bases between. Germline assignment: CDR1 SGHKS and CDR2 YYEKEE (reference sequence). The CDR3 here is CASSRPRQTYNEQFF. The CDR3 DNA follows: TGTGCCAGCAGCCGGCCCCGACAGACTTACAATGAGCAGTTCTTC.

This chain links TRBV18 with TRBJ2-2, with 9 bases lining up with TRBD2. CDR1 KGHSH and CDR2 LQKENI come from the germline V gene. J lost 6 bases, V lost 4 bases, and 9 bases had no gene match. This CDR3 contains 16 residues. CDR3 sequence reads: CASSLIAGEVSGELFF. Here the CDR3 DNA reads TGTGCCAGCTCACTAATAGCGGGAGAAGTCTCCGGGGAGCTGTTTTTT. The full variable domain, its missing parts supplied by reference TRBV18 and TRBJ2-2, is NAGVMQNPRHLVRRRGQEARLRCSPMKGHSHVYWYRQLPEEGLKFMVYLQKENIIDESGMPKERFSAEFPKEGPSILRIQQVVRGDSAAYFCASSLIAGEVSGELFFGEGSRLTVL.

There are a few counts of this clonotype. The DNA of the CDR3 is TGTGCCAGCACTATCTCTAGCTCCTACAATGAGCAGTTCTTC. Translated: CASTISSSYNEQFF. The V and J genes are TRBV6-2 or TRBV6-3 and TRBJ2-1; D unclear. V was clipped by 7 bases and J by 0 bases, with 10 bases between them. CDR1 MNHEY and CDR2 SVGEGT come from the germline V gene. There are 14 residues in the CDR3.